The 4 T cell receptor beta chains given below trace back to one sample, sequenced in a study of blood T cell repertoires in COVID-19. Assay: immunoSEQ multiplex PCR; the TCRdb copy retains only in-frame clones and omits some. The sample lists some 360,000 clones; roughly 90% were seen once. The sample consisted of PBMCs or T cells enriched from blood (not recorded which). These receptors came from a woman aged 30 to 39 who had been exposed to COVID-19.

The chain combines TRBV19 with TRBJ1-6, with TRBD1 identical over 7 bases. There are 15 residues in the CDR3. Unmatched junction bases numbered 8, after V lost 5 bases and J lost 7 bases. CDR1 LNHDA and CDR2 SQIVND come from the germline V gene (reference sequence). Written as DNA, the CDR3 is TGTGCCAGTAGTTCGGCGCCACAGGGGAATTCACCCCTCCACTTT. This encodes CASSSAPQGNSPLHF.

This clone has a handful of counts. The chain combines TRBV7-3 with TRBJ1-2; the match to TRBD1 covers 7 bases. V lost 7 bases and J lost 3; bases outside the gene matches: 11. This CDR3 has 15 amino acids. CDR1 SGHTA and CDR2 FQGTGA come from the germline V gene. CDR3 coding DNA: TGTGCCAGCAACCCCACAGGGGCTATTCACTATGGCTACACCTTC. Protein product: CASNPTGAIHYGYTF. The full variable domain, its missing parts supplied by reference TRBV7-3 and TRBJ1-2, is GAGVSQTPSNKVTEKGKYVELRCDPISGHTALYWYRQSLGQGPEFLIYFQGTGAADDSGLPNDRFFAVRPEGSVSTLKIQRTERGDSAVYLCASNPTGAIHYGYTFGSGTRLTVV.

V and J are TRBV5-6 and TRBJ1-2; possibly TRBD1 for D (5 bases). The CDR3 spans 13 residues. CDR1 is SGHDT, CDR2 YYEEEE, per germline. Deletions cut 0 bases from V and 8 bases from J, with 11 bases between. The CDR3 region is CASSLVGEGGYTF. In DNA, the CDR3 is TGTGCCAGCAGCTTGGTGGGGGAGGGCGGCTACACCTTC.

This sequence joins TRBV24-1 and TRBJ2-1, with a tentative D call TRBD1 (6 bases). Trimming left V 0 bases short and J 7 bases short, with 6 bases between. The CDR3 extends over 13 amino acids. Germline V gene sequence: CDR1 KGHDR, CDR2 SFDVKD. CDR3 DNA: TGTGCCACCAGTGATTTGAGGGGGAATGAGCAGTTCTTC. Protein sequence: CATSDLRGNEQFF.